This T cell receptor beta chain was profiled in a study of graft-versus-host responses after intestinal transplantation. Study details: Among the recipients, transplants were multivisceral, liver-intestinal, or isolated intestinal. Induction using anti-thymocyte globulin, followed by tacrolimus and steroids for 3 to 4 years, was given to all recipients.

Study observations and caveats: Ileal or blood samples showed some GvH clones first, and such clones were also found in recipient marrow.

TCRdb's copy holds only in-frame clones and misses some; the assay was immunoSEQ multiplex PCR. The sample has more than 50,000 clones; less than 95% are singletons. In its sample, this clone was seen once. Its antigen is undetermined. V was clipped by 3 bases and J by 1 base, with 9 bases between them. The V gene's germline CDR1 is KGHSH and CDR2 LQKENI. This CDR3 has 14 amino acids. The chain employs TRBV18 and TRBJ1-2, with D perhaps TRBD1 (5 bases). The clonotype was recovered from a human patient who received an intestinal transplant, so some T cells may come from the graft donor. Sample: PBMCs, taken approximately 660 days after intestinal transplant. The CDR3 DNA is TGTGCCAGCTCACCTGCGGGGGTTAACTATGGCTACACCTTC. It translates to CASSPAGVNYGYTF.